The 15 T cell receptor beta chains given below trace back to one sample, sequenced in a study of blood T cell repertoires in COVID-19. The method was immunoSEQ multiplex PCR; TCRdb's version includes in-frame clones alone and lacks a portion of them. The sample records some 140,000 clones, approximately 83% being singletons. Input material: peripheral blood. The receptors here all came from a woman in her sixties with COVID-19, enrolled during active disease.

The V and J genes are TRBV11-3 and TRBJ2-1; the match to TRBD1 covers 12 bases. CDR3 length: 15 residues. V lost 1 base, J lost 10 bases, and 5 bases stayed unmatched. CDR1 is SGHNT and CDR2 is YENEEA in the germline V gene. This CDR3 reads CASSLGGQGAGEQFF. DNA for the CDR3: TGTGCCAGCAGCTTAGGGGGACAGGGGGCAGGGGAGCAGTTCTTC.

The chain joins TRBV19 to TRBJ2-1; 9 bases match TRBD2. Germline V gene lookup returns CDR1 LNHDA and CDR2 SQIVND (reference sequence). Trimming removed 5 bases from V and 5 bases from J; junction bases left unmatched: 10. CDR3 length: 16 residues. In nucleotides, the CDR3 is TGTGCCAGTAGTCCTCCAAGACTAGCGGAGAACAATGAGCAGTTCTTC. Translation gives CASSPPRLAENNEQFF.

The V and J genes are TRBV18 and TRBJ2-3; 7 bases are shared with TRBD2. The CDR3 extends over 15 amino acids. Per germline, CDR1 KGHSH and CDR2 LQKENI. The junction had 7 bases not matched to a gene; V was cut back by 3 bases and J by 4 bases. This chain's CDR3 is CASSPSMRESDTQYF. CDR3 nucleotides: TGTGCCAGCTCACCGTCCATGCGGGAGTCAGATACGCAGTATTTT.

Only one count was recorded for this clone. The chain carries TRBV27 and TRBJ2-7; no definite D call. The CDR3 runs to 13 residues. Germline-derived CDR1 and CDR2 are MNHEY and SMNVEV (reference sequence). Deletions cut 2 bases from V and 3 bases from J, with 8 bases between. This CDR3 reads CASSLGLSYEQYF. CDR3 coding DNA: TGTGCCAGCAGTTTAGGGCTTAGCTACGAGCAGTACTTC.

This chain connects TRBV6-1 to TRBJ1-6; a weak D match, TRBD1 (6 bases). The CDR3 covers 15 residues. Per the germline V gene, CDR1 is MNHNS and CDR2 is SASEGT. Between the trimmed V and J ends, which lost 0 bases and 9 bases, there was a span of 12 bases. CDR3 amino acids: CASSEAHRASSPLHF. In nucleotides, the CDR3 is TGTGCCAGCAGTGAAGCGCACAGGGCGTCTTCACCCCTCCACTTT.

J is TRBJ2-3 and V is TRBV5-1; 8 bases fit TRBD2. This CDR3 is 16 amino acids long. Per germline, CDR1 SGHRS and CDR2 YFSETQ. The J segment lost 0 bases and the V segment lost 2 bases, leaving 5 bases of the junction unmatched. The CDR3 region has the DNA TGCGCCAGCAGCTTTATAGCGGGAACTAGCACAGATACGCAGTATTTT. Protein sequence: CASSFIAGTSTDTQYF.

CDR3: CASGQSYGYTF. For the CDR3, the DNA is TGTGCGTCGGGACAGAGCTATGGCTACACCTTC. This chain joins TRBV28 and TRBJ1-2, with 7 bases lining up with TRBD1. The CDR3 has 11 residues. Germline lookup yields CDR1 MDHEN and CDR2 SYDVKM.

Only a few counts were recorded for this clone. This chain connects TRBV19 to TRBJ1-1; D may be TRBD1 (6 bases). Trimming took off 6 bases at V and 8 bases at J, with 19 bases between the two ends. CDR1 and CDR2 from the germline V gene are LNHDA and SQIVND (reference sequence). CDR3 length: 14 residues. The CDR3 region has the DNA TGTGCCAGTAGCCCCCCCGGGACAAGGGAAGAAGCTTTCTTT. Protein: CASSPPGTREEAFF.

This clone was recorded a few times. The CDR3: CATSRTSGGADTQYF. Written as DNA, the CDR3 is TGTGCCACCAGCAGGACTAGCGGGGGGGCAGATACGCAGTATTTT. The chain recombines TRBV15 with TRBJ2-3; TRBD2 aligns across 14 bases. The CDR3 totals 15 residues. CDR1 is LNHNV, CDR2 YYDKDF, per germline (reference sequence). Trimming took 3 bases from V and 4 from J; bases not matched to a gene: 0.

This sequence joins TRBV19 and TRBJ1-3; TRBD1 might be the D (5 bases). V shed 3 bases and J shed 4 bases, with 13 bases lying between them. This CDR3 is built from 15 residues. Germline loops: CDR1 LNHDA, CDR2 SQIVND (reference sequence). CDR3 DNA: TGTGCCAGTAGTATCCCACGCAGGGTCGGAAACACCATATATTTT. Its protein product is CASSIPRRVGNTIYF.

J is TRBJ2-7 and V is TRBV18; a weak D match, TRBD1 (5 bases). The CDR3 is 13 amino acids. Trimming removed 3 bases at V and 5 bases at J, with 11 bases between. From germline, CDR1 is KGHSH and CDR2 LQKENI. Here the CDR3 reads CASSPSLGDEQYF. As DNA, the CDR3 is TGTGCCAGCTCACCTTCCCTAGGGGACGAGCAGTACTTC.

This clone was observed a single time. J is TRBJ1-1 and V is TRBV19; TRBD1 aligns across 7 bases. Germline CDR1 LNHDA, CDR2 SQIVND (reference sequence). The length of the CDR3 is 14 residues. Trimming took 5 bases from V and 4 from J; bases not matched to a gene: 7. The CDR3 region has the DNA TGTGCCAGTAGTTCTCGACAGGGTAGCACTGAAGCTTTCTTT. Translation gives CASSSRQGSTEAFF.

The CDR3 DNA reads as TGTGCCACCAGCAGAGATCGGGCCAGGGCAGTAGAAGCTTTCTTT. Residues: CATSRDRARAVEAFF. J is TRBJ1-1 and V is TRBV15; possible D gene TRBD1, 5 bases. The V and J ends lost 0 bases and 8 bases respectively, with 16 bases between them. CDR1 is LNHNV, CDR2 YYDKDF, per germline (reference sequence). The CDR3 sequence is 15 residues long.

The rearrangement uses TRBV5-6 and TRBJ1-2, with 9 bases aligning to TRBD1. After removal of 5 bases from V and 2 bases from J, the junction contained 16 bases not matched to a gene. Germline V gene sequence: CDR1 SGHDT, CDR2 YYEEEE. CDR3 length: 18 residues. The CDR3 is CASRTRDREFSYNYGYTF. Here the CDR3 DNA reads TGTGCCAGCAGGACCAGGGACAGGGAGTTTTCCTACAACTATGGCTACACCTTC.

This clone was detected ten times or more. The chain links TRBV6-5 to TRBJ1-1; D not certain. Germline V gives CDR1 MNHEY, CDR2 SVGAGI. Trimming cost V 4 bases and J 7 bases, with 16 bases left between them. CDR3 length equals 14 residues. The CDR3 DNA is TGTGCCAGCAGTTTCCCCGGAGGGTCCCGTGAAGCTTTCTTT. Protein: CASSFPGGSREAFF.